Included here is one T cell receptor beta chain sequence, with context. Its antigen is unknown. The data belong to a study of T-cell memory formation after mild COVID-19. TCRdb redid the calling of the 5' RACE reads with MiXCR, one entry per CDR3 protein. The sample yields a few hundred thousand distinct CDR3 sequences, approximately 9% seen once. This CDR3 is 15 amino acids long. V dropped 7 bases and J dropped 4; count of bases not matched to a gene: 10. Overall study results and limits: Researchers found some responding clones in pre-infection memory, a sign that cross-reactive memory joined. Among contracting clones, CD4+ were mainly CM/EM and CD8+ enriched in EMRA.

Sequenced input: PBMCs or a T cell subset sorted from them (not recorded which). The clonotype originates from a young man who had mild COVID-19 (a few samples of this study predate the infection). Cell type and time point are not known. The chain recombines TRBV12-3 or TRBV12-4 with TRBJ1-3, with 7 bases fitting TRBD1. The CDR3 coding sequence is TGTGCCAGCACCCCTTGGGACAGATCGGGAAACACCATATATTTT. Residues: CASTPWDRSGNTIYF.